These T cell receptor beta chains were read from a single sample in a study of tumor-infiltrating lymphocytes in primary liver carcinoma. TCRdb fed the multiplex PCR reads into MiXCR, producing one record per CDR3 protein. Counted here are around 60,000 distinct CDR3 sequences, over 60% occurring once; the ten biggest clones make up 40% to 45%. The sample comprised liver tumor tissue from sampling region 4. These receptors originate from a man aged 40-49 years with primary liver carcinoma and hepatitis B virus infection. Each CDR3 is given with its conserved first and last residue. Each record gives: clone size, V gene, CDR3 protein. Expanded clones get a size class; other rows say once, few or many, or leave the size out.

size: -; V: TRBV5-1; CDR3: CASSLVQGSNYDYTF
size: -; V: TRBV12-5; CDR3: CASGLQWGEQFF
size: many; V: TRBV29-1; CDR3: CSVTTGGRGYTF
size: -; V: TRBV7-9; CDR3: CASRTHFEPQHF
size: -; V: TRBV6-5; CDR3: CESSRAVSSYEQYF
size: once; V: TRBV11-1; CDR3: CASSFPGTSGNKNIQYF
size: -; V: TRBV4-1; CDR3: CTSSQERAGMNTEAFF
size: -; V: TRBV29-1; CDR3: CSVDEAGGETQYF
size: once; V: TRBV4-1; CDR3: CASSEGGPNNYDYAF
size: -; V: TRBV11-2; CDR3: CASSPRGASSYEQYF
size: -; V: TRBV10-2; CDR3: CASSEGGLLNEQFF
size: -; V: TRBV5-5; CDR3: CASSMRTGKETQYF
size: -; V: TRBV11-2; CDR3: CASSAISRLAGGQKPYEQYF
size: -; V: TRBV6-5; CDR3: CASRLDRDMSYEQYF
size: -; V: TRBV4-2; CDR3: CASRQGLAGTQETQYF
size: -; V: TRBV11-2; CDR3: CASSLEHQSTDTQYF
size: few; V: TRBV7-8; CDR3: CASSSVSLAGGGETQYF
size: -; V: TRBV7-2; CDR3: CASSRSGRGGAEDTQYF
size: once; V: TRBV11-2; CDR3: CDSSLFLEETQYF
size: -; V: TRBV29-1; CDR3: CSVEGQGSGELLF
size: many; V: TRBV11-2; CDR3: CASSRRSTGNTDTQYF
size: -; V: TRBV6-6; CDR3: CASSYAEPEQFF
size: -; V: TRBV11-2; CDR3: CVSSFGGASDQYF
size: -; V: TRBV12-3/TRBV12-4; CDR3: CASSRSGSNQPRHF
size: -; V: TRBV7-9; CDR3: CAYSARQGHNEQFF
size: -; V: TRBV5-1; CDR3: CASSLGLQSNEHFF
size: -; V: TRBV5-1; CDR3: CASSSQGDTEAFF
size: once; V: TRBV29-1; CDR3: CCVEGRGVLGETQYF
size: -; V: TRBV10-3; CDR3: CAISTGPGSGANVLSF